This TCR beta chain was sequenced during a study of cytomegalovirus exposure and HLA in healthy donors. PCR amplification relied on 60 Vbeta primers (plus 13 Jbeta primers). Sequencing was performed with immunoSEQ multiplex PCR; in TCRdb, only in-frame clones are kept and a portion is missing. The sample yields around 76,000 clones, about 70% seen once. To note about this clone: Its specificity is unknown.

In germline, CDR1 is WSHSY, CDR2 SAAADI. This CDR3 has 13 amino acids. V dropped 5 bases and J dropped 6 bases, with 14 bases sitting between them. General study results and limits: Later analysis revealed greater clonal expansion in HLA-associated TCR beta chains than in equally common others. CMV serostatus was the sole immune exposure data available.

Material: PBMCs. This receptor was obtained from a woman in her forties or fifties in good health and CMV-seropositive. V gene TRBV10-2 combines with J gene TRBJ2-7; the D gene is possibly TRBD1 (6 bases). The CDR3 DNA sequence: TGCGCCAGCAGTTCGGGACAACGTGTCGAGCAGTACTTC. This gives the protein CASSSGQRVEQYF.